This T cell receptor beta chain is drawn from a study of vaccination and CD4 T cells after COVID-19. As for the study in general: Stimulation used overlapping spike peptides from SARS-CoV-2, HCoV-NL63, HCoV-OC43 and HCoV-229E. Study-wide findings and caveats: Early timepoints after natural infection were not analyzed in these convalescent patients.

Oncomine TCR Beta short-read sequencing was applied to DNA from cultured CD4+ T cells. MiXCR, applied by TCRdb to the PCR reads, yields one record per CDR3 protein. The sample yields 7,000 to 8,500 distinct CDR3 sequences, 61% seen once. This sample's treatment: approximately nine-day PBMC culture with coronavirus spike peptide pools or control peptides (ViraFEST assay). The sample holds a few counts of this clonotype. Its cognate antigen is unknown. Germline CDR1 DFQATT, CDR2 SNEGSKA (reference sequence). The CDR3 totals 16 residues. The V and J ends lost 2 bases and 4 bases, in that order; junction bases with no gene match: 10.

This chain uses TRBV20-1 with TRBJ2-5, with 10 positions matching TRBD1. This sequence originates from a human donor who had recovered from COVID-19. Sequencing was carried out using CD4+ T cells from blood, cultured in vitro. The CDR3 loop is CSARPHGTGAGETQYF. The CDR3, as DNA: TGCAGTGCTAGACCCCACGGGACAGGGGCAGGAGAGACCCAGTACTTC.